One sample yielded the 5 T cell receptor beta chains listed below, sequenced in a study of identifying expanded T cells in peripheral blood (dated by TCRdb to the late 2010s). To prepare the library, the immunoSEQ multiplex PCR assay was applied. Drawn from immuneACCESS, this table holds only the in-frame rearrangements with V and J called that TCRdb kept. Clones are partly lost; checked studies trace under half to an unresolved V gene and leave the rest unexplained. The sample records 85,000 to 90,000 clones, more than 75% of which are singletons. Around 5.6% of the sample is in the top ten clones. Source material: blood. These receptors were obtained from a person aged 18 to 70 in good health.

The chain links TRBV25-1 to TRBJ1-5; weak D call: TRBD1 (5 bases). This CDR3 contains 14 residues. In germline, CDR1 is MGHDK, CDR2 SYGVNS. V was shortened by 5 bases and J by 4 bases, with 12 bases between the two germline ends. The CDR3: CASSQGGRNQPQHF. The CDR3 DNA reads as TGTGCCAGCAGTCAGGGTGGACGAAATCAGCCCCAGCATTTT.

The CDR3: CASNLGTGYNEQFF. CDR3 DNA: TGTGCCAGCAACCTCGGGACAGGTTACAATGAGCAGTTCTTC. The gene calls are TRBV13 and TRBJ2-1, with 8 bases fitting TRBD1. The trim removed 7 bases at V and 4 bases at J, leaving 6 bases unmatched. CDR3 size: 14 residues. Germline-derived CDR1 and CDR2 are PRHDT and FYEKMQ (reference sequence).

Note on this clone: Other DNA sequences in the sample encode the same CDR3. The chain links TRBV6-6 to TRBJ1-2; D remains unclear. The V and J ends lost 5 bases and 2 bases respectively, with 9 bases between them. The CDR3 loop spans 13 amino acids. Per the germline V gene, CDR1 is MNHNY and CDR2 is SVGAGI (reference sequence). CDR3 coding DNA: TGTGCCAGCAGTCTGACTGACAACTATGGCTACACCTTC. Its translation: CASSLTDNYGYTF.

The chain recombines TRBV9 with TRBJ1-4; 8 bases are a match to TRBD1. Germline V gives CDR1 SGDLS, CDR2 YYNGEE. The CDR3 covers 15 residues. Trimming removed 3 bases from V and 8 bases from J; junction bases left unmatched: 9. CDR3 residues: CASSARGQGIEKLFF. The DNA of the CDR3 is TGTGCCAGCAGCGCCCGTGGACAGGGTATCGAAAAACTGTTTTTT. The full variable domain, in which reference TRBV9 and TRBJ1-4 provide the parts outside the CDR3, is DSGVTQTPKHLITATGQRVTLRCSPRSGDLSVYWYQQSLDQGLQFLIQYYNGEERAKGNILERFSAQQFPDLHSELNLSSLELGDSALYFCASSARGQGIEKLFFGSGTQLSVL.

This chain links TRBV10-2 with TRBJ2-3; D ambiguous. Trimming took 0 bases from V and 8 from J, leaving 6 bases between them. Per germline, CDR1 WSHSY and CDR2 SAAADI. The CDR3 consists of 12 residues. The CDR3, as DNA: TGCGCCAGCAGTGAGTCTTCCGGTACGCAGTATTTT. It codes for CASSESSGTQYF.